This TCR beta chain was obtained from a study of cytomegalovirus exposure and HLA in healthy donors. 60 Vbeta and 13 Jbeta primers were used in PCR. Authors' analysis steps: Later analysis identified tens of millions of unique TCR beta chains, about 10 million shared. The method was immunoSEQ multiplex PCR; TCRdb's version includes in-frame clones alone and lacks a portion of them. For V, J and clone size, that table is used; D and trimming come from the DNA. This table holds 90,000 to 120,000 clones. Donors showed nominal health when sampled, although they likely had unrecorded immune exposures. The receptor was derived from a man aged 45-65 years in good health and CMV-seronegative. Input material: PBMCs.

This chain's CDR3 is CASSLVVSEAFF. In DNA, the CDR3 is TGTGCCAGCAGCTTAGTAGTTTCTGAAGCTTTCTTT. The V call is TRBV11-2, the J call TRBJ1-1; D remains unclear. The germline V gene encodes CDR1 SGHAT and CDR2 FQNNGV. Trimming took 1 base from V and 6 from J, leaving 6 bases between them. The CDR3 length is 12 residues.